The 21 T cell receptor beta chains in this list originate from one sample, sequenced in a study of cytomegalovirus exposure and HLA in healthy donors. Only in-frame clones appear in the TCRdb table, and some are missing; sequencing was by immunoSEQ multiplex PCR. Of 120,000 to 150,000 clones detected, approximately 91% appear once; the ten largest clones hold approximately 0.7%. The source material was PBMCs. The source is a young man in good health and CMV-seronegative.

This rearrangement joins TRBV30 to TRBJ2-5; TRBD2 is a possible D gene (5 bases). The V end was cut by 2 bases, the J end by 3 bases, with 13 bases between. The CDR3 contains 14 residues. The V gene's germline CDR1 is GTSNPN and CDR2 SVGIG (reference sequence). The CDR3 nucleotides are TGTGCCTGGAGTATAGGACTGGCTAAAGAGACCCAGTACTTC. Translation: CAWSIGLAKETQYF.

The V gene is TRBV7-6, the J gene TRBJ1-1; D is unresolved. This CDR3 has 14 amino acids. The germline gives CDR1 SGHVS, CDR2 FNYEAQ. V dropped 0 bases and J dropped 0 bases, with 5 bases sitting between them. The CDR3 loop is CASSLAQLNTEAFF. Here the CDR3 DNA reads TGTGCCAGCAGCTTAGCACAGCTGAACACTGAAGCTTTCTTT.

The chain combines TRBV30 with TRBJ2-1, with D perhaps TRBD2 (5 bases). CDR3 length: 14 amino acids. V lost 3 bases and J 5 bases, leaving 14 bases between the germline ends. Germline assignment: CDR1 GTSNPN and CDR2 SVGIG (reference sequence). The CDR3 loop is CAWSPAAANNEQFF. The DNA for the CDR3 is TGTGCCTGGAGCCCAGCGGCCGCAAACAATGAGCAGTTCTTC.

This chain uses TRBV5-4 with TRBJ2-3; D possibly corresponds to TRBD1 (5 bases). CDR3 size: 15 residues. V lost 4 bases and J lost 4, with 16 bases in between. The germline V gene has CDR1 SGHNT and CDR2 YYREEE (reference sequence). The CDR3 DNA is TGTGCCAGCAGCACACCGGGCCTAGGGGCAGATACGCAGTATTTT. It specifies CASSTPGLGADTQYF.

The rearrangement joins TRBV29-1 to TRBJ2-7; tentative D call: TRBD2 (6 bases). Trimming removed 4 bases from V and 3 bases from J, with 19 bases in between. CDR3 length equals 15 residues. From germline, CDR1 is SQVTM and CDR2 ANQGSEA. Here the CDR3 reads CSVVAGTNTIYEQYF. The CDR3 DNA reads TGCAGCGTTGTTGCGGGGACCAATACAATCTACGAGCAGTACTTC.

The gene calls are TRBV11-2 and TRBJ2-7, with 10 bases matching TRBD1. V shed 4 bases and J 3 bases; nucleotides not matched to a gene: 0. CDR3 size: 13 residues. The germline CDR1 and CDR2 sequences are SGHAT and FQNNGV. In nucleotides, the CDR3 is TGTGCCAGCAGCTGGGACAGGGGCTACGAGCAGTACGTC. Its protein is CASSWDRGYEQYV.

V usage is TRBV15 and J usage is TRBJ1-5; perhaps TRBD1 as D (6 bases). Trimming removed 3 bases from V and 6 bases from J, with 9 bases in between. In germline, CDR1 is LNHNV, CDR2 YYDKDF (reference sequence). The CDR3 spans 13 residues. CDR3 region: CATSSQGSQPQHF. DNA of the CDR3: TGTGCCACCAGCAGCCAGGGGAGTCAGCCCCAGCATTTT.

The chain recombines TRBV30 with TRBJ1-6; D might be TRBD1 (6 bases). Germline CDR1 is GTSNPN and CDR2 is SVGIG (reference sequence). This CDR3 is 14 amino acids long. The germline V and J ends were trimmed by 6 bases and 10 bases, with 19 bases remaining between them. DNA for the CDR3: TGTGCCTGTCCGAGGGGGGGCCCTAGGTCACCCCTCCACTTT. It is translated as CACPRGGPRSPLHF.

V gene TRBV10-3 combines with J gene TRBJ1-5; maybe TRBD1 (5 bases). V was clipped by 6 bases and J by 2 bases, with 11 bases between them. Germline V gene lookup returns CDR1 ENHRY and CDR2 SYGVKD. This CDR3 has 14 amino acids. The CDR3 region has the DNA TGTGCCATCAGAGGGGCCGAGGGCAATCAGCCCCAGCATTTT. It yields the protein CAIRGAEGNQPQHF.

This chain links TRBV18 with TRBJ1-4; D perhaps matches TRBD1 (5 bases). Trimming stripped 0 bases from V and 7 bases from J, with 15 bases between. CDR1 and CDR2 (germline): KGHSH, LQKENI. This CDR3 comprises 16 residues. The CDR3 bases are TGTGCCAGCTCACCACCGTCGACAGCGAACGGTGAAAAACTGTTTTTT. Residues: CASSPPSTANGEKLFF.

The J gene is TRBJ1-2, the V gene TRBV7-8; 10 bases match TRBD1. The CDR3 has 15 residues. V trimming: 1 base; J trimming: 8 bases; junction bases outside the gene matches: 7. Germline CDR1 SGHVS, CDR2 FQNEAQ. Written as DNA, the CDR3 is TGTGCCAGCAGCTTAGGTGTGACAGGGGGCTGGGGCTACACCTTC. Translation: CASSLGVTGGWGYTF. Filled out from reference TRBV7-8 and TRBJ1-2, the complete variable domain reads GAGVSQSPRYKVAKRGQDVALRCDPISGHVSLFWYQQALGQGPEFLTYFQNEAQLDKSGLPSDRFFAERPEGSVSTLKIQRTQQEDSAVYLCASSLGVTGGWGYTFGSGTRLTVV.

The chain recombines TRBV10-3 with TRBJ1-5; D remains ambiguous. This CDR3 comprises 17 residues. The V end was cut by 0 bases, the J end by 2 bases, with 14 bases between. Germline loops: CDR1 ENHRY, CDR2 SYGVKD. CDR3 DNA sequence: TGTGCCATCAGTGAGTCTCCTAGGGAGGTAGGCAATCAGCCCCAGCATTTT. This gives the protein CAISESPREVGNQPQHF.

The V gene is TRBV6-6, the J gene TRBJ1-3; D is undetermined. V lost 6 bases, J lost 0 bases, and 12 bases lay in between. The CDR3 loop spans 15 amino acids. CDR1 is MNHNY, CDR2 SVGAGI, per germline (reference sequence). As DNA, the CDR3 is TGTGCCAGCAGCCCCCATTTAGACTCTGGAAACACCATATATTTT. Translation: CASSPHLDSGNTIYF.

The rearrangement links TRBV4-3 to TRBJ2-1; TRBD2 matches 14 bases. The CDR3 is made up of 16 amino acids. Germline V gene sequence: CDR1 LGHNA, CDR2 YSLEER. With 0 bases clipped from V and 9 bases from J, the junction kept 4 bases outside the gene matches. CDR3 amino acids: CASSQDAGLAGGEQFF. CDR3 in DNA: TGCGCCAGCAGCCAAGATGCCGGACTAGCGGGAGGTGAGCAGTTCTTC.

The gene calls are TRBV2 and TRBJ2-7, with 8 bases matching TRBD2. Germline-derived CDR1 and CDR2 are SNHLY and FYNNEI. CDR3 size: 16 residues. Trimming cost V 2 bases and J 5 bases; bases outside gene matches: 11. The CDR3 loop is CASSEPRGGDRDEQYF. The CDR3 DNA follows: TGTGCCAGCAGTGAACCCCGGGGGGGGGATAGGGACGAGCAGTACTTC.

The V and J genes are TRBV19 and TRBJ2-6, with TRBD1 matching over 9 bases. Germline CDR1 LNHDA, CDR2 SQIVND (reference sequence). The CDR3 has 16 amino acids. V dropped 7 bases and J dropped 3; count of bases not matched to a gene: 7. CDR3 nucleotide sequence: TGTGCCAGTACACGGGACAGGGTCTTTGGGGCCAACGTCCTGACTTTC. Translating it yields CASTRDRVFGANVLTF.

This chain connects TRBV7-2 to TRBJ2-2; 9 bases agree with TRBD1. The CDR3 length is 15 residues. The germline V gene has CDR1 SGHTA and CDR2 FQGNSA. The J segment lost 3 bases and the V segment lost 6 bases, leaving 5 bases of the junction unmatched. The CDR3 DNA sequence: TGTGCCAGCAGGGAGGACAGGGGCTACACCGGGGAGCTGTTTTTT. Translation: CASREDRGYTGELFF.

CDR3 region: CASSISGSYEQYV. The CDR3 region has the DNA TGTGCCAGTAGTATAAGCGGCAGCTACGAGCAGTACGTC. The V and J genes are TRBV19 and TRBJ2-7; possibly TRBD2 for D (5 bases). V lost 2 bases, J lost 3 bases, and 8 bases lay in between. The CDR3 has 13 amino acids. Germline CDR1 is LNHDA and CDR2 is SQIVND (reference sequence).

The CDR3 bases are TGTGCCAGCAGTTACGGGACAGGAGATCCCTACGAGCAGTACGTC. Its protein is CASSYGTGDPYEQYV. V and J are TRBV6-5 and TRBJ2-7, with TRBD1 matching over 8 bases. The CDR3 loop spans 15 amino acids. The V gene's germline CDR1 is MNHEY and CDR2 SVGAGI. The V and J ends lost 2 bases and 2 bases, in that order; junction bases with no gene match: 5.

The genes are TRBV5-1 and TRBJ1-2; TRBD1 agrees at 8 bases. This CDR3 has 13 residues. CDR1 is SGHRS, CDR2 YFSETQ, per germline. The ends lost 5 bases at V and 8 bases at J; junction bases unmatched: 8. This CDR3 is CASRFGQGPGYTF. CDR3 bases: TGCGCCAGCAGATTTGGACAGGGCCCCGGCTACACCTTC.

This clone was detected a few times. This chain links TRBV4-1 with TRBJ2-5; TRBD1 agrees at 12 bases. This CDR3 region has 16 residues. Per germline, CDR1 MGHRA and CDR2 YSYEKL. J gave up 5 bases and V 2 bases, and 6 bases lay outside the gene matches. CDR3 loop: CASSQRGQGARETQYF. In DNA form, the CDR3 reads TGCGCCAGCAGCCAAAGGGGACAGGGGGCTCGGGAGACCCAGTACTTC.